The 31 T cell receptor beta chains below come from one sample, sequenced in a study of cytomegalovirus exposure and HLA in healthy donors. 13 Jbeta primers and 60 Vbeta primers were used for the PCR. Clones were sequenced by immunoSEQ multiplex PCR, and TCRdb holds only the in-frame ones, with some missing. The data hold fewer than 200,000 clones, with around 75% observed a single time. Sequencing was performed on PBMCs. These TCRs come from a male donor in good health and CMV-seronegative.

This clone is a singleton in its sample. The chain couples TRBV19 to TRBJ1-2, with 8 bases aligning to TRBD1. Trimming at V came to 10 bases and at J to 4 bases, leaving 8 bases not matched to a gene. This CDR3 comprises 13 residues. Germline CDR1 reads LNHDA; CDR2 reads SQIVND (reference sequence). This CDR3 reads CATGQGLSYGYTF. DNA of the CDR3: TGTGCCACCGGACAGGGATTAAGCTATGGCTACACCTTC.

The CDR3 DNA follows: TGCAGCGGGGGACAGGTGAACACTGAAGCTTTCTTT. It is translated as CSGGQVNTEAFF. The genes are TRBV29-1 and TRBJ1-1, with TRBD1 identical over 8 bases. CDR1 is SQVTM and CDR2 is ANQGSEA in the germline V gene. The CDR3 is made up of 12 amino acids. After removal of 7 bases from V and 0 bases from J, the junction contained 1 base not matched to a gene. The full variable domain, with the rest looked up from reference TRBV29-1 and TRBJ1-1, is SAVISQKPSRDICQRGTSLTIQCQVDSQVTMMFWYRQQPGQSLTLIATANQGSEATYESGFVIDKFPISRPNLTFSTLTVSNMSPEDSSIYLCSGGQVNTEAFFGQGTRLTVV.

This clone has a single count. Given a much more abundant clone one base away, this may be a read error. The gene calls are TRBV6-6 and TRBJ1-1; 8 bases match TRBD1. Germline trimming cut 6 bases from V and 1 base from J; bases unmatched to any gene: 1. Germline V CDR1 and CDR2: MNHNY, SVGAGI (reference sequence). This CDR3 has 13 amino acids. CDR3 nucleotide sequence: TGTGCCAGCAGCGGACAGGGGAACACTGAAGCTTTCTTT. This translates into CASSGQGNTEAFF.

The rearrangement uses TRBV5-1 and TRBJ2-2; D may be TRBD2 (6 bases). The CDR3 is 18 residues long. In germline, CDR1 is SGHRS, CDR2 YFSETQ. V was clipped by 0 bases and J by 7 bases, with 22 bases between them. The CDR3 nucleotides are TGCGCCAGCAGCTTGGGGGGACTCTTAGTACGGATGTACGGGGAGCTGTTTTTT. Translated: CASSLGGLLVRMYGELFF.

V gene TRBV7-2 combines with J gene TRBJ1-6, with TRBD1 identical over 7 bases. CDR1 and CDR2 (germline): SGHTA, FQGNSA. The CDR3 sequence is 15 residues long. Germline trimming cut 3 bases from V and 7 bases from J; bases unmatched to any gene: 6. This CDR3 reads CASSFDRVWNSPLHF. CDR3 DNA sequence: TGTGCCAGCAGCTTCGACAGGGTTTGGAATTCACCCCTCCACTTT.

The V gene is TRBV19, the J gene TRBJ1-3; unclear D gene. The V and J ends lost 10 bases and 2 bases respectively, with 15 bases between them. The CDR3 sequence is 14 residues long. The germline gives CDR1 LNHDA, CDR2 SQIVND (reference sequence). The CDR3 reads CATKNGIPGNTIYF. The CDR3, as DNA: TGTGCCACCAAGAACGGGATCCCTGGAAACACCATATATTTT.

V usage is TRBV11-2 and J usage is TRBJ2-7, with D tentatively TRBD2 (5 bases). The V gene lost 1 base and the J gene lost 5 bases, with 6 bases spanning the gap. Per the germline V gene, CDR1 is SGHAT and CDR2 is FQNNGV. The CDR3 contains 12 residues. The CDR3 DNA reads TGTGCCAGCAGCTTAGGCGGGCACGAGCAGTACTTC. Translation gives CASSLGGHEQYF.

The rearrangement uses TRBV25-1 and TRBJ2-5, with TRBD2 as a possible D gene (5 bases). In germline, CDR1 is MGHDK, CDR2 SYGVNS. Trimming removed 3 bases at V and 5 bases at J, with 16 bases between. CDR3 length: 15 residues. DNA of the CDR3: TGTGCCAGCAGTGAGGCCCGCACTAGGACCGAGACCCAGTACTTC. The encoded protein is CASSEARTRTETQYF.

Worth noting for this clone: This sample includes further DNA sequences coding for the same CDR3. The rearrangement joins TRBV5-1 to TRBJ1-1; D is unclear. This CDR3 comprises 13 residues. V lost 4 bases to trimming and J lost 0 bases, with 7 bases between them. From germline, CDR1 is SGHRS and CDR2 YFSETQ. The CDR3, as DNA: TGCGCCAGCAGCCCAGGCATGAACACTGAAGCTTTCTTT. Its protein product is CASSPGMNTEAFF.

CDR3 DNA: TGTGCTAGTGGTTTGGTACTTGGAGGGCCCAACACCAACACCGGGGAGCTGTTTTTT. It codes for CASGLVLGGPNTNTGELFF. V is TRBV12-5 and J is TRBJ2-2; TRBD2 might be the D (6 bases). Germline V gene data show CDR1 as LGHNT and CDR2 as FRNRAP. The V end lost 0 bases, the J end lost 2 bases, and 19 bases lay between the germline ends. This CDR3 region has 19 residues.

The chain uses TRBV7-8 and TRBJ2-1, with a possible D match to TRBD1 (6 bases). CDR1 and CDR2 from the germline V gene are SGHVS and FQNEAQ. V was clipped by 4 bases and J by 5 bases, with 21 bases between them. The CDR3 extends over 17 amino acids. This chain's CDR3 is CASSSLWTASGNNEQFF. DNA of the CDR3: TGTGCCAGCAGCTCACTTTGGACAGCATCAGGTAACAATGAGCAGTTCTTC.

V gene TRBV5-6 combines with J gene TRBJ1-2, with 9 bases matching TRBD1. The CDR3 runs to 15 residues. The V gene end was trimmed by 4 bases and the J gene end by 2 bases; junction bases not matched to a gene: 6. From germline, CDR1 is SGHDT and CDR2 YYEEEE. CDR3 sequence reads: CASSPLTGGNYGYTF. The CDR3, as DNA: TGTGCCAGCAGCCCGCTGACAGGGGGGAACTATGGCTACACCTTC.

V and J are TRBV6-1 and TRBJ1-2, with TRBD1 matching 9 bases. The CDR3 totals 14 residues. Trimming cost V 6 bases and J 8 bases; bases outside gene matches: 10. Germline V gene lookup returns CDR1 MNHNS and CDR2 SASEGT. As DNA, the CDR3 is TGTGCCAGCAGGTCACAGGGGGCCCTCCACGGCTACACCTTC. It yields the protein CASRSQGALHGYTF.

V gene TRBV30 combines with J gene TRBJ1-1; D is uncertain. Germline V lookup: CDR1 GTSNPN, CDR2 SVGIG (reference sequence). With 0 bases removed from V and 5 bases from J, the gap between germline ends came to 13 bases. The CDR3 extends over 14 amino acids. The CDR3 region has the DNA TGTGCCTGGAGTGTACTCCGGGGAAGAACTGAAGCTTTCTTT. This sequence encodes CAWSVLRGRTEAFF.

The V and J genes are TRBV29-1 and TRBJ2-3, with 11 bases lining up with TRBD2. V lost 3 bases, J lost 6 bases, and 2 bases stayed unmatched. This CDR3 has 13 amino acids. The V gene's germline CDR1 is SQVTM and CDR2 ANQGSEA. The CDR3 nucleotides are TGCAGCGTTGAGGCTAGCGGGGGGGATACGCAGTATTTT. Translated: CSVEASGGDTQYF.

This clone was counted a single time. The chain couples TRBV2 to TRBJ1-1; D unclear. CDR1 and CDR2 (germline): SNHLY, FYNNEI. V was trimmed by 4 bases and J by 2 bases, leaving 11 bases between them. This CDR3 region has 14 residues. The CDR3 protein is CASSGWAGNTEAFF. DNA of the CDR3: TGTGCCAGCAGTGGTTGGGCAGGCAACACTGAAGCTTTCTTT.

The table lists this clone with a count of one. The rearrangement uses TRBV5-4 and TRBJ2-5; 9 bases agree with TRBD2. After removal of 3 bases from V and 3 bases from J, the junction contained 3 bases not matched to a gene. The CDR3 has 14 amino acids. CDR1 is SGHNT and CDR2 is YYREEE in the germline V gene (reference sequence). This CDR3 is CASSSKRGEETQYF. CDR3 DNA sequence: TGTGCCAGCAGCTCCAAGCGGGGGGAAGAGACCCAGTACTTC.

The V and J genes are TRBV19 and TRBJ2-7; 9 nucleotides agree with TRBD1. Germline-derived CDR1 and CDR2 are LNHDA and SQIVND (reference sequence). This CDR3 spans 13 amino acids. The J segment lost 2 bases and the V segment lost 9 bases, leaving 5 bases of the junction unmatched. The CDR3 loop is CASTGTGTYEQYF. The CDR3 DNA reads TGTGCCAGCACCGGGACAGGGACCTACGAGCAGTACTTC.

This chain connects TRBV4-2 to TRBJ1-4, with a tentative D call TRBD1 (6 bases). The CDR3 is 16 amino acids. With 0 bases removed from V and 5 bases from J, the gap between germline ends came to 13 bases. Germline lookup yields CDR1 LGHNA and CDR2 YNFKEQ. CDR3 DNA sequence: TGTGCCAGCAGCCAAGAGCACAACAGGGCGAATGAAAAACTGTTTTTT. This codes for CASSQEHNRANEKLFF.

This clone was found a few times. This chain links TRBV5-8 with TRBJ1-3, with TRBD1 as a possible D gene (6 bases). Looked up from germline, CDR1 is SGHTS and CDR2 is YDEGEE. V dropped 2 bases and J dropped 2 bases, with 14 bases sitting between them. The CDR3 runs 16 residues. CDR3 DNA sequence: TGTGCCAGCAGCTTATTCCCTCGACAGGCTGGAAACACCATATATTTT. It is translated as CASSLFPRQAGNTIYF.

This rearrangement joins TRBV27 to TRBJ1-1; TRBD1 might be the D (5 bases). The CDR3 loop spans 14 amino acids. Trimming shortened V by 7 bases and J by 2 bases, and 14 bases separated the two germline ends. Germline loops: CDR1 MNHEY, CDR2 SMNVEV (reference sequence). The chain's CDR3 is CASTLGVGNTEAFF. The CDR3 DNA reads as TGTGCCAGCACTCTAGGGGTCGGAAACACTGAAGCTTTCTTT.

This chain uses TRBV6-6 with TRBJ1-2, with a tentative D call TRBD1 (5 bases). Germline loops: CDR1 MNHNY, CDR2 SVGAGI (reference sequence). Deletions cut 0 bases from V and 0 bases from J, with 11 bases between. This CDR3 region has 16 residues. CDR3 DNA: TGTGCCAGCAGTTACTCGGAGGGGCAGGCTAACTATGGCTACACCTTC. This codes for CASSYSEGQANYGYTF.

The chain links TRBV5-1 to TRBJ2-1; D ambiguous. The CDR3 totals 16 residues. V shed 0 bases and J shed 0 bases, with 10 bases lying between them. CDR1 and CDR2 from the germline V gene are SGHRS and YFSETQ. The CDR3 nucleotides read TGCGCCAGCAGCTTGGGAGGTTCGAGCTCCTACAATGAGCAGTTCTTC. This translates into CASSLGGSSSYNEQFF.

This rearrangement joins TRBV29-1 to TRBJ2-1, with a tentative D call TRBD2 (6 bases). This CDR3 has 13 amino acids. Germline CDR1 reads SQVTM; CDR2 reads ANQGSEA. Deletions cut 7 bases from V and 0 bases from J, with 10 bases between. The CDR3 nucleotides are TGCAGCGCCGCCGGGAGCTCCTACAATGAGCAGTTCTTC. It encodes CSAAGSSYNEQFF.

The chain is built from TRBV4-1 and TRBJ2-3; TRBD2 agrees at 16 bases. Trimming at V came to 5 bases and at J to 0 bases, leaving 5 bases not matched to a gene. The CDR3 length is 18 residues. CDR1 is MGHRA, CDR2 YSYEKL, per germline. CDR3 loop: CASSRGLAGGPSTDTQYF. Here the CDR3 DNA reads TGCGCCAGCAGCAGGGGACTAGCGGGGGGGCCGAGCACAGATACGCAGTATTTT.

The chain links TRBV27 to TRBJ1-1; maybe TRBD1 (6 bases). The germline CDR1 and CDR2 sequences are MNHEY and SMNVEV (reference sequence). V lost 6 bases and J lost 7, with 15 bases in between. This CDR3 has 13 residues. CDR3 in amino acids: CASRPLTGGEAFF. CDR3 coding DNA: TGTGCCAGCAGGCCGCTGACAGGAGGTGAAGCTTTCTTT.

The chain employs TRBV30 and TRBJ1-1; D is ambiguous. Germline V CDR1 and CDR2: GTSNPN, SVGIG (reference sequence). Trimming took 2 bases from V and 0 from J, leaving 7 bases between them. CDR3 size: 13 residues. CDR3 loop: CAWSNRLNTEAFF. The DNA for the CDR3 is TGTGCCTGGAGTAACAGATTGAACACTGAAGCTTTCTTT. Drawing the rest from reference TRBV30 and TRBJ1-1, the complete variable domain is SQTIHQWPATLVQPVGSPLSLECTVEGTSNPNLYWYRQAAGRGLQLLFYSVGIGQISSEVPQNLSASRPQDRQFILSSKKLLLSDSGFYLCAWSNRLNTEAFFGQGTRLTVV.

This clone was observed a handful of times. The chain links TRBV5-1 to TRBJ2-5, with TRBD1 identical over 7 bases. This CDR3 comprises 15 residues. Per germline, CDR1 SGHRS and CDR2 YFSETQ. V lost 1 base to trimming and J lost 4 bases; unmatched junction nucleotides: 7. The CDR3, as DNA: TGCGCCAGCAGCTTGTCTACAGGGGAAGGAGAGACCCAGTACTTC. Amino acid sequence: CASSLSTGEGETQYF.

The genes are TRBV19 and TRBJ2-6; the D gene is possibly TRBD2 (7 bases). V was cut by 5 bases and J by 2 bases, with 10 bases left in between. The germline gives CDR1 LNHDA, CDR2 SQIVND (reference sequence). This CDR3 spans 15 amino acids. CDR3 sequence reads: CASSGGAAGANVLTF. Here the CDR3 DNA reads TGTGCCAGTAGTGGGGGGGCTGCTGGGGCCAACGTCCTGACTTTC.

The chain joins TRBV7-9 to TRBJ1-3; no definite D call. Germline assignment: CDR1 SEHNR and CDR2 FQNEAQ (reference sequence). V lost 3 bases to trimming and J lost 4 bases, with 13 bases between them. This CDR3 has 15 residues. The CDR3 reads CASSFGVSRGNTIYF. The DNA of the CDR3 is TGTGCCAGCAGCTTCGGGGTGTCGAGGGGAAACACCATATATTTT.

This chain links TRBV5-4 with TRBJ2-7; a weak D match, TRBD2 (6 bases). Germline V gene data show CDR1 as SGHNT and CDR2 as YYREEE (reference sequence). Trimming removed 4 bases at V and 0 bases at J, with 8 bases between. The CDR3 contains 13 residues. The CDR3 loop reads CASSRTNSYEQYF. The CDR3 region has the DNA TGTGCCAGCAGCCGGACTAACTCCTACGAGCAGTACTTC.